This passage covers 10 T cell receptor beta chains from one sample sequenced in a study of vaccination and CD4 T cells after COVID-19. Sequencing of cultured CD4+ T cell DNA used the Oncomine TCR Beta short-read assay. In TCRdb, the PCR reads were re-called with MiXCR into one record per CDR3 protein. In the table there are tens of thousands of distinct CDR3 sequences, over 25% of which are singletons. These receptors have no identified antigens. Time point here: late sampling 161 to 241 days after vaccination in a few convalescent patients. The treatment is: approximately nine-day PBMC culture with coronavirus spike peptide pools or control peptides (ViraFEST assay). The source material was CD4+ T cells from blood, cultured in vitro, sampled about 7 months after SARS-CoV-2 vaccination. The receptors derive from a human donor who had recovered from COVID-19.

The chain employs TRBV19 and TRBJ2-5, with TRBD1 matching over 8 bases. This CDR3 comprises 15 residues. The germline CDR1 and CDR2 sequences are LNHDA and SQIVND (reference sequence). The junction had 10 bases not matched to a gene; V was cut back by 5 bases and J by 5 bases. The CDR3 reads CASSAGTGGAETQYF. CDR3 nucleotide sequence: TGTGCCAGTAGTGCGGGGACAGGAGGGGCTGAGACCCAGTACTTC.

The rearrangement joins TRBV7-9 to TRBJ2-1, with D perhaps TRBD2 (5 bases). The germline gives CDR1 SEHNR, CDR2 FQNEAQ (reference sequence). The CDR3 is made up of 15 amino acids. Trimming shortened V by 10 bases and J by 4 bases, and 20 bases separated the two germline ends. The CDR3 spells CATNPRGTKYNEQFF. CDR3 sequence (DNA): TGTGCCACCAACCCCCGGGGTACTAAATACAATGAGCAGTTCTTC.

The rearrangement uses TRBV20-1 and TRBJ2-5, with 7 bases identical to TRBD1. The V and J ends lost 3 bases and 5 bases, in that order; junction bases with no gene match: 12. Germline CDR1 reads DFQATT; CDR2 reads SNEGSKA (reference sequence). CDR3 length equals 15 residues. The CDR3: CSASSLTGDGETQYF. DNA of the CDR3: TGCAGTGCTAGCTCTTTAACAGGGGACGGGGAGACCCAGTACTTC.

The V and J genes are TRBV4-3 and TRBJ2-7; TRBD2 is a possible D gene (5 bases). Trimming took off 1 base at V and 2 bases at J, with 15 bases between the two ends. Germline V gene data show CDR1 as LGHNA and CDR2 as YSLEER. The CDR3 is made up of 16 amino acids. The CDR3, as DNA: TGCGCCAGCAGCCAAGCCCTCACGGGGAGAACCTACGAGCAGTACTTC. This encodes CASSQALTGRTYEQYF.

This clonotype has just a few counts. The gene calls are TRBV7-9 and TRBJ2-2, with D perhaps TRBD1 or TRBD2 (5 bases each). The CDR3 runs 15 residues. Germline CDR1 is SEHNR and CDR2 is FQNEAQ (reference sequence). V gave up 5 bases and J gave up 1 base, with 11 bases separating them. The chain's CDR3 is CASSLGTRNTGELFF. The CDR3, as DNA: TGTGCCAGCAGCCTCGGGACGCGGAACACCGGGGAGCTGTTTTTT. Full variable domain (missing parts from reference TRBV7-9 and TRBJ2-2): DTGVSQNPRHKITKRGQNVTFRCDPISEHNRLYWYRQTLGQGPEFLTYFQNEAQLEKSRLLSDRFSAERPKGSFSTLEIQRTEQGDSAMYLCASSLGTRNTGELFFGEGSRLTVL.

In this sample, this clonotype turned up a few times. The J gene is TRBJ1-5, the V gene TRBV19; 10 nucleotides agree with TRBD1. The junction had 13 bases not matched to a gene; V was cut back by 5 bases and J by 6 bases. The germline CDR1 and CDR2 sequences are LNHDA and SQIVND (reference sequence). CDR3 length: 17 amino acids. The CDR3 reads CASSPNLPGQGIQPQHF. The DNA of the CDR3 is TGTGCCAGTAGTCCCAATTTACCGGGACAGGGGATTCAGCCCCAGCATTTT.

This clonotype has just a few counts. J is TRBJ2-7 and V is TRBV6-2 or TRBV6-3; the match to TRBD2 covers 8 bases. CDR1 and CDR2 (germline): MNHEY, SVGEGT. Trimming cost V 5 bases and J 3 bases; bases outside gene matches: 9. The CDR3 length is 15 residues. The CDR3 loop is CASSRAGASSYEQYF. The CDR3 nucleotides read TGTGCCAGCAGTCGAGCGGGGGCCTCGAGCTACGAGCAGTACTTC.

This clonotype was found a few times. The gene calls are TRBV19 and TRBJ2-3; TRBD1 matches at 7 bases. V was clipped by 9 bases and J by 5 bases; unmatched bases: 14. Germline V gene data show CDR1 as LNHDA and CDR2 as SQIVND (reference sequence). The CDR3 sequence is 15 residues long. Here the CDR3 DNA reads TGTGCCAGCAACTTCGCCGGGACAGAGGAAGATACGCAGTATTTT. This gives the protein CASNFAGTEEDTQYF. Supplemented by reference TRBV19 and TRBJ2-3, the full variable domain reads DGGITQSPKYLFRKEGQNVTLSCEQNLNHDAMYWYRQDPGQGLRLIYYSQIVNDFQKGDIAEGYSVSREKKESFPLTVTSAQKNPTAFYLCASNFAGTEEDTQYFGPGTRLTVL.

V gene TRBV12-3 or TRBV12-4 combines with J gene TRBJ2-7; D unclear. V was trimmed by 3 bases and J by 2 bases, leaving 5 bases between them. The CDR3 consists of 12 residues. The CDR3 DNA reads TGTGCCAGCAGTTTGACCCCCTACGAGCAGTACTTC. Translated, it gives CASSLTPYEQYF.

This clonotype has a handful of counts. This chain connects TRBV20-1 to TRBJ2-5; 9 bases agree with TRBD2. The CDR3 spans 16 residues. The junction had 14 bases not matched to a gene; V was cut back by 5 bases and J by 4 bases. From germline, CDR1 is DFQATT and CDR2 SNEGSKA (reference sequence). DNA for the CDR3: TGCAGTGCTTTTGGCCGGAAGGCTAGCGGGACAGAGACCCAGTACTTC. Protein: CSAFGRKASGTETQYF.